Listed below are T cell receptor beta chains from one sample, sequenced in a study of T-cell memory formation after mild COVID-19. TCRdb re-analysed the 5' RACE reads in MiXCR, keeping a single row per CDR3 protein. This sample has under 300,000 distinct CDR3 sequences, with about 15% found just once. The specimen was PBMCs or a T cell subset sorted from them (not recorded which). The receptors here all came from a man in his late teens or twenties who had mild COVID-19 (a few samples of this study predate the infection). Cell type and time point are not known. Both conserved end residues are part of each CDR3. Each record gives: V gene, J gene, D gene, clone size, CDR3 protein, CDR3 DNA. A D gene is named only where the DNA matches it firmly. Clone size is not always given. Where it is, it says once, few, many or a class for expanded clones.

>TRBV2|TRBJ2-2|NA|NA
CASSERAGSYPGELFF
TGTGCCAGCAGTGAGAGGGCAGGGTCCTATCCCGGGGAGCTGTTTTTT
>TRBV4-3|TRBJ1-5|NA|NA
CASSHTTGDQPQHF
TGCGCCAGCAGCCACACCACGGGGGATCAGCCCCAGCATTTT
>TRBV6-6|TRBJ1-1|NA|NA
CASSGQNTEAFF
TGTGCCAGCAGTGGACAAAACACTGAAGCTTTCTTT
>TRBV20-1|TRBJ2-1|NA|few
CSATSGATLGDEQFF
TGCAGTGCTACCTCCGGGGCCACCCTTGGGGATGAGCAGTTCTTC
>TRBV5-1|TRBJ2-4|NA|few
CASRGTLAKNIQYF
TGCGCCAGCAGGGGCACCCTAGCCAAAAACATTCAGTACTTC
>TRBV6-2/TRBV6-3|TRBJ1-6|TRBD1|few
CASRLTGLRLHF
TGTGCCAGCAGATTGACAGGGTTACGCCTCCACTTT
>TRBV7-2|TRBJ2-5|TRBD2|NA
CASRPIGLAGGTQYF
TGTGCCAGCAGACCCATAGGACTAGCCGGGGGGACCCAGTACTTC
>TRBV18|TRBJ1-1|NA|NA
CASSQVSTVNTEAFF
TGTGCCAGCTCACAAGTTTCGACGGTGAACACTGAAGCTTTCTTT
>TRBV28|TRBJ2-5|NA|few
CASSPQHRDRETQYF
TGTGCCAGCAGTCCCCAACATCGGGATCGGGAGACCCAGTACTTC
>TRBV10-3|TRBJ2-5|TRBD2|many
CAISESTSGQETQYF
TGTGCCATCAGTGAGTCTACTAGCGGGCAAGAGACCCAGTACTTC
>TRBV28|TRBJ2-7|NA|NA
CASSFSSYEQYF
TGTGCCAGCAGTTTCAGTTCCTACGAGCAGTACTTC